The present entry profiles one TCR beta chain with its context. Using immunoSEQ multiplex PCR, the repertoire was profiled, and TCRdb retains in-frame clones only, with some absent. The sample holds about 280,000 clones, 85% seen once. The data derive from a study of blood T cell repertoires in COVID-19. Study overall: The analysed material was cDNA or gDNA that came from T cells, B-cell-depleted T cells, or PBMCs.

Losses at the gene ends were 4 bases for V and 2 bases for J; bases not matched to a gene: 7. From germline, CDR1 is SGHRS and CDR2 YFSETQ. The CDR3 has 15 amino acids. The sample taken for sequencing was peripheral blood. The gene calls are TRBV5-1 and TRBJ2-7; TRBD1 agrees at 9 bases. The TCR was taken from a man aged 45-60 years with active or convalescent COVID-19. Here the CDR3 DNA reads TGCGCCAGCAGCAAAACAGGGGGCGTACCCTACGAGCAGTACTTC. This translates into CASSKTGGVPYEQYF.